This T cell receptor (beta chain) was profiled in a study of blood T cell repertoires in COVID-19. Study overall: Acute and convalescent COVID-19 specimens originated in the United States, Italy and Spain. Sources were T cells, B-cell-depleted T cells, or PBMCs; the material itself was cDNA or gDNA.

In the original analysis: Quantification of nucleated cells was approximated via reference gene primer amplification. Data came from immunoSEQ multiplex PCR; TCRdb stores just in-frame clones and leaves some out. That table supplies the V and J calls and clone size; D and trimming were determined from the DNA. The sample lists some 150,000 clones; approximately 84% were seen once. The receptor was derived from a human donor in a cohort sampled during active COVID-19. Source material: peripheral blood.

The CDR3 protein is CASSASGGRTEAFF. The CDR3 DNA is TGCGCCAGCAGCGCCTCGGGGGGTCGCACTGAAGCTTTCTTT. This chain uses TRBV5-1 with TRBJ1-1; maybe TRBD1 (5 bases). Per the germline V gene, CDR1 is SGHRS and CDR2 is YFSETQ. This CDR3 has 14 residues. The V gene lost 4 bases and the J gene lost 4 bases, with 14 bases spanning the gap. The full variable domain, in which reference TRBV5-1 and TRBJ1-1 provide the parts outside the CDR3, is KAGVTQTPRYLIKTRGQQVTLSCSPISGHRSVSWYQQTPGQGLQFLFEYFSETQRNKGNFPGRFSGRQFSNSRSEMNVSTLELGDSALYLCASSASGGRTEAFFGQGTRLTVV.